The T cell receptor beta chain under discussion was sequenced for a study of cytomegalovirus exposure and HLA in healthy donors. Study-level background: When 398 donors were genotyped, roughly 82% of them were found to fall in the Caucasian-associated ancestry cluster.

Study-level findings and limits: The likely origin of a cluster of highly shared sequence variants was a sequencing artifact. Indistinguishable V segments such as TRBV6-2 and TRBV6-3 were excluded.

A multiplex PCR was run with 60 Vbeta primers and 13 Jbeta primers. Profiled with immunoSEQ multiplex PCR; TCRdb holds only in-frame clones, not every one. The table lists some 190,000 clones, roughly 76% of them singletons. In the case of this clone: The target antigen is unknown.

The CDR3 sequence is 14 residues long. Trimming stripped 11 bases from V and 0 bases from J, with 16 bases between. Germline lookup yields CDR1 SGHTA and CDR2 FQGNSA. The chain recombines TRBV7-2 with TRBJ1-2; D is perhaps TRBD1 (5 bases). Sample: PBMCs. The origin of this receptor is a woman in her 30s in good health and CMV-seropositive. Here the CDR3 reads CAWGRARSNYGYTF. The CDR3, as DNA: TGTGCCTGGGGCCGCGCCCGGTCTAACTATGGCTACACCTTC.